This TCR beta chain was profiled in a study of blood T cell repertoires in COVID-19. Study in general: Sites in the United States, Italy and Spain provided acute and convalescent COVID-19 samples. Sources were T cells, B-cell-depleted T cells, or PBMCs; the material itself was cDNA or gDNA.

CDR3 length: 14 amino acids. Germline lookup yields CDR1 SNHLY and CDR2 FYNNEI. V was clipped by 11 bases and J by 4 bases; unmatched bases: 11. Authors' data handling: Using reference gene primer amplification, nucleated cell counts were estimated. The data were produced by immunoSEQ multiplex PCR, yet TCRdb's version contains in-frame clones alone and is incomplete. D and trimming were read from the DNA, whereas the V and J calls and clone size are those reported in that table. Here the sample spans fewer than 350,000 clones, roughly 86% being singletons. The chain carries TRBV2 and TRBJ2-1; TRBD1 matches at 7 bases. The sample taken for sequencing was peripheral blood. The receptor was derived from a man in his forties with active or convalescent COVID-19. CDR3 sequence (DNA): TGTGCCGTAGGGACAGTGGGGGAATACAATGAGCAGTTCTTC. This translates into CAVGTVGEYNEQFF.